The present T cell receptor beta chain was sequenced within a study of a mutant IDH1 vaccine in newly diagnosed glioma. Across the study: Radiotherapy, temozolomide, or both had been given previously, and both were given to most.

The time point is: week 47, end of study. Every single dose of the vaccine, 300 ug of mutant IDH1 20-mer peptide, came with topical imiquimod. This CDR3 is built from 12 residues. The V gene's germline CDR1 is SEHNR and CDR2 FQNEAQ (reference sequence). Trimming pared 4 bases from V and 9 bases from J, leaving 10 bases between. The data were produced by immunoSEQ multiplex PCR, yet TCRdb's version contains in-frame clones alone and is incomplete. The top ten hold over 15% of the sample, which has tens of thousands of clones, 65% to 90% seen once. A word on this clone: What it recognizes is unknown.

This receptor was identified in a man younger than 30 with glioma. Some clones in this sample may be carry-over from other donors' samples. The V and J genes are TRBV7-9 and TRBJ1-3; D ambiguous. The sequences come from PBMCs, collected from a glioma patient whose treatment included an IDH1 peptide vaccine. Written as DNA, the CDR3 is TGTGCCAGCAGCTCCCCTGGTCCCACCATATATTTT. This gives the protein CASSSPGPTIYF.